These 20 T cell receptor beta chains were sequenced from one sample in a study of shared clonotypes between healthy human individuals. Assay: immunoSEQ multiplex PCR; the TCRdb copy retains only in-frame clones and omits some. Counted here are hundreds of thousands of clones, about three quarters occurring once; the ten biggest clones make up around 1.8%. The sample comprised memory CD4+ T cells sorted from blood. As to subset: CD45RA-negative fraction. These receptor sequences come from a woman in her 30s in good health.

The chain couples TRBV6-1 to TRBJ2-7, with TRBD2 identical over 9 bases. This CDR3 contains 15 residues. With V trimmed by 6 bases and J by 0 bases, 6 bases remained unmatched. Germline CDR1 is MNHNS and CDR2 is SASEGT. The CDR3 loop reads CASRSTSGSSYEQYF. CDR3 DNA sequence: TGTGCCAGCAGGTCGACTAGCGGAAGCTCCTACGAGCAGTACTTC.

The chain uses TRBV5-1 and TRBJ2-7; 9 bases fit TRBD1. Trimming removed 3 bases from V and 3 bases from J; junction bases left unmatched: 4. CDR1 and CDR2 (germline): SGHRS, YFSETQ. The CDR3 has 14 residues. As DNA, the CDR3 is TGCGCCAGCAGCTCGGGACAGGGAAACTACGAGCAGTACTTC. It encodes CASSSGQGNYEQYF.

The chain's CDR3 is CASSGRTSGRSYEQYF. In DNA, the CDR3 is TGTGCCAGTAGTGGACGGACTAGCGGGAGATCCTACGAGCAGTACTTC. The chain carries TRBV19 and TRBJ2-7, with TRBD2 matching over 13 bases. Germline V lookup: CDR1 LNHDA, CDR2 SQIVND (reference sequence). With 5 bases clipped from V and 1 base from J, the junction kept 5 bases outside the gene matches. The CDR3 consists of 16 residues.

This chain uses TRBV5-8 with TRBJ1-4, with D hard to call. V shed 2 bases and J shed 0 bases, with 11 bases lying between them. The CDR3 runs 16 residues. CDR1 is SGHTS and CDR2 is YDEGEE in the germline V gene. The CDR3 DNA reads as TGTGCCAGCAGCTTAAAACGACCTGCAACTAATGAAAAACTGTTTTTT. It encodes CASSLKRPATNEKLFF.

The V call is TRBV11-2, the J call TRBJ2-3, with D perhaps being TRBD1 or TRBD2 (5 bases each). The CDR3 loop spans 16 amino acids. CDR1 is SGHAT and CDR2 is FQNNGV in the germline V gene. V was shortened by 1 base and J by 0 bases, with 11 bases between the two germline ends. CDR3 coding DNA: TGTGCCAGCAGCTTAGGTTTCGGGACGAGCACAGATACGCAGTATTTT. It is translated as CASSLGFGTSTDTQYF.

The chain recombines TRBV10-3 with TRBJ2-5; D unclear. The CDR3 is 13 amino acids. Looked up from germline, CDR1 is ENHRY and CDR2 is SYGVKD. Trimming took off 2 bases at V and 0 bases at J, with 4 bases between the two ends. CDR3: CAISEPDQETQYF. The CDR3 nucleotides read TGTGCCATCAGTGAGCCGGACCAAGAGACCCAGTACTTC.

CDR3 sequence: CASAMNRGRGYTF. The DNA of the CDR3 is TGTGCCAGCGCCATGAACAGGGGTCGTGGCTACACCTTC. J is TRBJ1-2 and V is TRBV28, with 7 bases matching TRBD1. The CDR3 has 13 residues. The junction had 10 bases not matched to a gene; V was cut back by 8 bases and J by 7 bases. The V gene's germline CDR1 is MDHEN and CDR2 SYDVKM.

The rearrangement joins TRBV28 to TRBJ2-4; D is uncertain. V lost 5 bases, J lost 7 bases, and 12 bases lay in between. Germline V lookup: CDR1 MDHEN, CDR2 SYDVKM. This CDR3 is built from 13 residues. The CDR3 spells CASSIPAANIQYF. In DNA, the CDR3 is TGTGCCAGCAGTATCCCTGCGGCTAACATTCAGTACTTC.

The chain couples TRBV7-9 to TRBJ1-3, with D uncertain. V dropped 5 bases and J dropped 2 bases, with 13 bases sitting between them. This CDR3 is 15 amino acids long. Per the germline V gene, CDR1 is SEHNR and CDR2 is FQNEAQ (reference sequence). Written as DNA, the CDR3 is TGTGCCAGCAGCCCCCTTGGACCGGCTGGAAACACCATATATTTT. Its translation: CASSPLGPAGNTIYF.

V usage is TRBV7-9 and J usage is TRBJ1-1; perhaps TRBD1 as D (5 bases). The germline V gene has CDR1 SEHNR and CDR2 FQNEAQ (reference sequence). The V end lost 4 bases, the J end lost 7 bases, and 13 bases lay between the germline ends. The CDR3 is 13 amino acids. CDR3 nucleotides: TGTGCCAGCAGCTCACCCGGGACCCGTGAAGCTTTCTTT. The encoded protein is CASSSPGTREAFF. The whole variable domain, remainder taken from reference TRBV7-9 and TRBJ1-1, is DTGVSQNPRHKITKRGQNVTFRCDPISEHNRLYWYRQTLGQGPEFLTYFQNEAQLEKSRLLSDRFSAERPKGSFSTLEIQRTEQGDSAMYLCASSSPGTREAFFGQGTRLTVV.

CDR3 sequence (DNA): TGTGCCAGCAGACAGGGACACTCCGGAGACTACGAGCAGTACTTC. It is translated as CASRQGHSGDYEQYF. The V gene is TRBV6-1, the J gene TRBJ2-7; D might be TRBD1 (6 bases). Germline CDR1 MNHNS, CDR2 SASEGT. The germline V and J ends were trimmed by 6 bases and 3 bases, with 18 bases remaining between them. The CDR3 has 15 amino acids.

The genes are TRBV18 and TRBJ2-1; tentatively, D is TRBD2 (6 bases). CDR3 size: 16 residues. Trimming took 4 bases from V and 0 from J, leaving 13 bases between them. Germline CDR1 KGHSH, CDR2 LQKENI. For the CDR3, the DNA is TGTGCCAGCTCACTTCGGGCGGGAATCTCCTACAATGAGCAGTTCTTC. Protein sequence: CASSLRAGISYNEQFF.

This clone has more than one count but fewer than ten. The chain employs TRBV5-6 and TRBJ1-4; 9 positions agree with TRBD1. Germline V gene sequence: CDR1 SGHDT, CDR2 YYEEEE. The CDR3 has 15 amino acids. Trimming cost V 4 bases and J 4 bases; bases outside gene matches: 5. CDR3 DNA: TGTGCCAGCAGCGGGAGACAGGGGGGTAATGAAAAACTGTTTTTT. This codes for CASSGRQGGNEKLFF.

This clone has a single count. CDR3 sequence: CASSIPPTDTQYF. The CDR3 coding sequence is TGTGCCAGCAGCATACCACCCACAGATACGCAGTATTTT. The chain uses TRBV6-5 and TRBJ2-3; D gene unclear. Deletions cut 6 bases from V and 2 bases from J, with 9 bases between. The CDR3 is 13 residues long. CDR1 is MNHEY, CDR2 SVGAGI, per germline.

This clone has only a few counts. The V and J genes are TRBV6-1 and TRBJ2-1; TRBD2 matches 13 bases. With 6 bases clipped from V and 6 bases from J, the junction kept 5 bases outside the gene matches. The CDR3 has 15 residues. Germline V gene data show CDR1 as MNHNS and CDR2 as SASEGT. The CDR3 sequence is CASRAGTSGINEQFF. As DNA, the CDR3 is TGTGCCAGCAGGGCCGGGACTAGCGGGATCAATGAGCAGTTCTTC.

The V gene is TRBV18, the J gene TRBJ1-1; tentatively, D is TRBD1 (6 bases). Between the trimmed V and J ends, which lost 2 bases and 6 bases, there was a span of 13 bases. This CDR3 region has 14 residues. Per the germline V gene, CDR1 is KGHSH and CDR2 is LQKENI. The CDR3 DNA reads as TGTGCCAGCTCACCAAACAGGGAGAATTCTGAAGCTTTCTTT. It specifies CASSPNRENSEAFF.

This sequence joins TRBV4-1 and TRBJ2-7; TRBD2 aligns across 11 bases. Trimming at V came to 0 bases and at J to 6 bases, leaving 7 bases not matched to a gene. CDR3 length: 16 residues. CDR1 and CDR2 (germline): MGHRA, YSYEKL. CDR3 sequence reads: CASSQEKLAGVREQYF. The CDR3 region has the DNA TGCGCCAGCAGCCAAGAAAAACTAGCGGGAGTACGCGAGCAGTACTTC.

The chain carries TRBV7-9 and TRBJ2-5; no clear D gene. This CDR3 spans 17 amino acids. V lost 2 bases and J lost 2, with 18 bases in between. CDR1 SEHNR and CDR2 FQNEAQ come from the germline V gene (reference sequence). The CDR3, as DNA: TGTGCCAGCAGCTTAAGGTGGGCCGGAGATAAACAAGAGACCCAGTACTTC. Its protein product is CASSLRWAGDKQETQYF.

The chain recombines TRBV9 with TRBJ2-1; D is perhaps TRBD1 (6 bases). This CDR3 is built from 15 residues. Trimming took 0 bases from V and 2 from J, leaving 9 bases between them. Germline V gives CDR1 SGDLS, CDR2 YYNGEE. The DNA for the CDR3 is TGTGCCAGCAGCGTAGGACAGGTCACCTACAATGAGCAGTTCTTC. It specifies CASSVGQVTYNEQFF.

The chain links TRBV27 to TRBJ2-3; D is possibly TRBD2 (5 bases). Germline CDR1 MNHEY, CDR2 SMNVEV (reference sequence). The length of the CDR3 is 14 residues. Deletions cut 7 bases from V and 6 bases from J, with 17 bases between. The CDR3 loop is CASTRGGTGDTQYF. The CDR3, as DNA: TGTGCCAGCACCCGTGGCGGCACGGGGGATACGCAGTATTTT.